The 13 T cell receptor beta chains listed next were all sequenced from one sample in a study of PD-1 blockade in classical Hodgkin lymphoma. Measured with immunoSEQ multiplex PCR; TCRdb has only the in-frame clones, and not every one. The table has some 93,000 clones, 80% to 95% seen once; the top ten hold 2.5% to 3.5%. Brentuximab vedotin exposure varied among the patients, all of whom had relapsed after autologous stem cell transplantation. The sample consisted of peripheral blood mononuclear cells (PBMCs), taken at baseline. All receptors derive from a human donor with classical Hodgkin lymphoma.

About this clone: The junction differs from germline at one of its ends, possibly a read error. The gene calls are TRBV27 and TRBJ1-4; D is uncertain. The CDR3 sequence is 16 residues long. Germline loops: CDR1 MNHEY, CDR2 SMNVEV (reference sequence). This CDR3 is CASSSSSPSTNEELFF. The CDR3 DNA is TGTGCCAGCAGTTCATCTTCTCCCTCAACTAATGAAGAACTGTTTTTT.

J is TRBJ1-1 and V is TRBV30, with D hard to call. Germline V CDR1 and CDR2: GTSNPN, SVGIG (reference sequence). The CDR3 totals 13 residues. Trimming shortened V by 0 bases and J by 5 bases, and 10 bases separated the two germline ends. The CDR3 spells CAWSVRMETEAFF. The CDR3 DNA reads as TGTGCCTGGAGTGTACGGATGGAGACTGAAGCTTTCTTT.

DNA for the CDR3: TGTGCCAGCAGCTTGGCCGAGGGACTAGCTTCCGAGCAGTACTTC. Protein sequence: CASSLAEGLASEQYF. The rearrangement joins TRBV5-4 to TRBJ2-7, with TRBD2 matching 9 bases. Germline lookup yields CDR1 SGHNT and CDR2 YYREEE (reference sequence). The CDR3 has 15 residues. J lost 6 bases, V lost 0 bases, and 7 bases had no gene match.

This rearrangement joins TRBV6-1 to TRBJ2-2, with D perhaps assigned TRBD1 or TRBD2 (5 bases each). The CDR3 runs to 12 residues. Germline V lookup: CDR1 MNHNS, CDR2 SASEGT. Trimming took 8 bases from V and 6 from J, leaving 10 bases between them. CDR3 sequence reads: CASQLGAGELFF. CDR3 in DNA: TGTGCCAGCCAACTAGGGGCCGGGGAGCTGTTTTTT.

The chain couples TRBV28 to TRBJ2-5; 14 positions match TRBD2. The CDR3 has 15 residues. Per germline, CDR1 MDHEN and CDR2 SYDVKM. V lost 4 bases and J lost 5; bases outside the gene matches: 3. For the CDR3, the DNA is TGTGCCAGCAGTTCGACTAGCGGGAGGGTGGAGACCCAGTACTTC. Translation: CASSSTSGRVETQYF.

The chain carries TRBV18 and TRBJ2-3; possibly TRBD2 for D (6 bases). The CDR3 runs to 14 residues. In germline, CDR1 is KGHSH, CDR2 LQKENI. Trimming cost V 3 bases and J 3 bases, with 10 bases left between them. In nucleotides, the CDR3 is TGTGCCAGCTCACCGGCTAGCGATACAGATACGCAGTATTTT. It is translated as CASSPASDTDTQYF.

The chain combines TRBV28 with TRBJ1-2; no reliable D call. V was trimmed by 5 bases and J by 4 bases, leaving 17 bases between them. This CDR3 has 15 residues. Per the germline V gene, CDR1 is MDHEN and CDR2 is SYDVKM. CDR3: CASSITRAGPYGYTF. CDR3 coding DNA: TGTGCCAGCAGTATTACCCGGGCGGGTCCCTATGGCTACACCTTC.

The CDR3: CASSLEPLAGGEQFF. CDR3 bases: TGTGCCAGCAGCTTGGAACCACTAGCGGGAGGTGAGCAGTTCTTC. This sequence joins TRBV5-4 and TRBJ2-1; 12 nucleotides match TRBD2. Trimming took 0 bases from V and 9 from J; bases not matched to a gene: 4. Germline lookup yields CDR1 SGHNT and CDR2 YYREEE (reference sequence). CDR3 size: 15 residues.

The chain recombines TRBV6-4 with TRBJ1-1, with D hard to call. The CDR3 sequence is 14 residues long. From germline, CDR1 is MRHNA and CDR2 SNTAGT. Trimming took off 4 bases at V and 1 base at J, with 10 bases between the two ends. CDR3: CASSVEGGNTEAFF. The CDR3 DNA reads TGTGCCAGCAGTGTGGAGGGCGGGAACACTGAAGCTTTCTTT.

V gene TRBV28 combines with J gene TRBJ2-7; 12 bases are a match to TRBD2. This CDR3 is 17 amino acids long. Germline CDR1 and CDR2: MDHEN and SYDVKM. With V trimmed by 2 bases and J by 3 bases, 8 bases remained unmatched. CDR3 nucleotides: TGTGCCAGCAGTTTAACCCGTTCTAGCGGGAGGGTCTACGAGCAGTACTTC. Translating it yields CASSLTRSSGRVYEQYF.

This chain joins TRBV7-3 and TRBJ2-1; D is unresolved. Germline CDR1 SGHTA, CDR2 FQGTGA. With 5 bases removed from V and 6 bases from J, the gap between germline ends came to 14 bases. CDR3 length: 14 residues. The CDR3 coding sequence is TGTGCCAGCAGCCCCGATCCGGCAGTCAATGAGCAGTTCTTC. Translation gives CASSPDPAVNEQFF.

In its sample, this clone was seen once. The chain uses TRBV27 and TRBJ1-1; D remains unclear. Germline V lookup: CDR1 MNHEY, CDR2 SMNVEV (reference sequence). Between the trimmed V and J ends, which lost 10 bases and 2 bases, there was a span of 14 bases. This CDR3 region has 13 residues. CDR3 bases: TGTGCCACCCGAGGATGGGGTAACACTGAAGCTTTCTTT. It translates to CATRGWGNTEAFF.

J is TRBJ2-2 and V is TRBV11-2; a possible D gene is TRBD2 (5 bases). CDR1 and CDR2 (germline): SGHAT, FQNNGV. V was clipped by 5 bases and J by 1 base, with 17 bases between them. The CDR3 covers 17 residues. The CDR3 coding sequence is TGTGCCAGCAGCCCCCTAGCCCCAAGGGTGAACACCGGGGAGCTGTTTTTT. It specifies CASSPLAPRVNTGELFF.